Listed below are T cell receptor beta chains from one sample, sequenced in a study of cytomegalovirus exposure and HLA in healthy donors. This table comes from immunoSEQ multiplex PCR, and its TCRdb copy is limited to in-frame clones, with some not included. The sample consists of around 300,000 clones, roughly two thirds of them appearing once. Material for sequencing was PBMCs. The receptors stem from a female donor in good health and CMV-seronegative. Both conserved end residues are part of each CDR3. The order of the fields is V gene, J gene, D gene, clone size, CDR3 DNA, CDR3 protein. A D gene is named only where the DNA matches it firmly. The size field is filled for only some rows; it gives once, few, many or a size class.

V: TRBV27; J: TRBJ2-3; D: -; size: -; DNA: TGTGCCAGCACCAGCGGGCACCCTAGCACAGATACGCAGTATTTT; CDR3: CASTSGHPSTDTQYF
V: TRBV4-2; J: TRBJ2-5; D: -; size: -; DNA: TGTGCCAGCAGCCAAGTTGCGGGAGAGACCCAGTACTTC; CDR3: CASSQVAGETQYF
V: TRBV11-3; J: TRBJ2-3; D: TRBD2; size: few; DNA: TGTGCCAGCAGCCTAAGGGATGGGGGGGCAGATACGCAGTATTTT; CDR3: CASSLRDGGADTQYF
V: TRBV10-3; J: TRBJ2-7; D: -; size: -; DNA: TGTGCCATCAGTGAACAGGGTTACGAGCAGTACTTC; CDR3: CAISEQGYEQYF
V: TRBV29-1; J: TRBJ1-1; D: -; size: -; DNA: TGCAGCGTTGAATCTGCAGGGTGGAACACTGAAGCTTTCTTT; CDR3: CSVESAGWNTEAFF
V: TRBV2; J: TRBJ1-1; D: TRBD1; size: -; DNA: TGTGCCAGCCGATGGGGAACAGGGGCGAACACTGAAGCTTTCTTT; CDR3: CASRWGTGANTEAFF
V: TRBV9; J: TRBJ2-1; D: TRBD2; size: -; DNA: TGTGCCAGCAGCGTAGTACTAGCGGATTACAATGAGCAGTTCTTC; CDR3: CASSVVLADYNEQFF
V: TRBV4-1; J: TRBJ1-4; D: -; size: -; DNA: TGCGCCAGCAGCCAAGATGAACAGACCAATGAAAAACTGTTTTTT; CDR3: CASSQDEQTNEKLFF
V: TRBV18; J: TRBJ1-2; D: -; size: -; DNA: TGTGCCAGCTCACCCGGGACAAACTATGGCTACACCTTC; CDR3: CASSPGTNYGYTF
V: TRBV5-1; J: TRBJ2-5; D: TRBD2; size: few; DNA: TGCGCCAGCAGAAGCGGGAGGTTAGGCGAGACCCAGTACTTC; CDR3: CASRSGRLGETQYF
V: TRBV27; J: TRBJ2-7; D: TRBD1; size: -; DNA: TGTGCCAGCAGTTTAAAGAGGACAGGGACCTACGAGCAGTACTTC; CDR3: CASSLKRTGTYEQYF
V: TRBV6-5; J: TRBJ1-6; D: -; size: once; DNA: TGTGCCAGCAGTGTCGACAGCAGCGGGCGAACCCTCCACTTT; CDR3: CASSVDSSGRTLHF
V: TRBV2; J: TRBJ1-5; D: -; size: -; DNA: TGTGCCAGCAGAGATAGAAGGACAGGCAATCAGCCCCAGCATTTT; CDR3: CASRDRRTGNQPQHF
V: TRBV5-1; J: TRBJ2-7; D: TRBD1; size: -; DNA: TGCGCCAGCAGCCCCGGACAGGGGCGCCCCTACGAGCAGTACTTC; CDR3: CASSPGQGRPYEQYF
V: TRBV6-5; J: TRBJ1-2; D: TRBD1; size: -; DNA: TGTGCCAGAAAAAGGACAGGGCAGAACTATGGCTACACCTTC; CDR3: CARKRTGQNYGYTF
V: TRBV9; J: TRBJ2-7; D: -; size: -; DNA: TGTGCCAGCAGCGCAGGAACGGGGTACGAGCAGTACTTC; CDR3: CASSAGTGYEQYF
V: TRBV6-4; J: TRBJ2-1; D: -; size: few; DNA: TGTGCCAGCAGTGATTTACCCCTATATGAGCAGTTCTTC; CDR3: CASSDLPLYEQFF
V: TRBV12-2; J: TRBJ2-1; D: -; size: -; DNA: TGTGCAAGTCGCTCCCGAGGGGGACTAGCGGGAGGGCCCTTATTAGACAATGAGCAGTTCTTC; CDR3: CASRSRGGLAGGPLLDNEQFF
V: TRBV6-1; J: TRBJ2-3; D: TRBD1; size: -; DNA: TGTGCCAGCAATAAACAGGGGGCGCGAGATACGCAGTATTTT; CDR3: CASNKQGARDTQYF
V: TRBV27; J: TRBJ1-5; D: -; size: -; DNA: TGTGCCAGTAGTGGGGGGGCAGGGCAGCCCCAGCATTTT; CDR3: CASSGGAGQPQHF
V: TRBV29-1; J: TRBJ2-5; D: TRBD2; size: -; DNA: TGCAGCGTTGAGCTTAGCGGGAGACAAGAGACCCAGTACTTC; CDR3: CSVELSGRQETQYF
V: TRBV6-1; J: TRBJ1-1; D: -; size: -; DNA: TGTGCCAGCAGTGAATTGGGGGGTACTGAAGCTTTCTTT; CDR3: CASSELGGTEAFF
V: TRBV5-1; J: TRBJ1-2; D: -; size: -; DNA: TGCGCCAGCAGCTTGCCAGGGGCTGAAGGCTACACCTTC; CDR3: CASSLPGAEGYTF
V: TRBV18; J: TRBJ2-7; D: -; size: -; DNA: TGTGCCAGCTCACCAGGGAGCTCCTACGAGCAGTACTTC; CDR3: CASSPGSSYEQYF
V: TRBV7-8; J: TRBJ2-5; D: TRBD2; size: -; DNA: TGTGCCAGCAGCTTAGGACTTGTAGCGGGAGCCCTCCAAGAGACCCAGTACTTC; CDR3: CASSLGLVAGALQETQYF
V: TRBV5-4; J: TRBJ2-2; D: -; size: few; DNA: TGTGCCAGCAGCTCCCGGACTACCCGCGCCGGGGAGCTGTTTTTT; CDR3: CASSSRTTRAGELFF
V: TRBV2; J: TRBJ1-3; D: -; size: -; DNA: TGTGCCAGCAGTCAGACAAGTTCGCCTGGAAACACCATATATTTT; CDR3: CASSQTSSPGNTIYF
V: TRBV6-5; J: TRBJ1-4; D: TRBD1; size: -; DNA: TGTGCCAGCAGTTCGACAGGGGGCGGCGAAAAACTGTTTTTT; CDR3: CASSSTGGGEKLFF
V: TRBV19; J: TRBJ2-1; D: -; size: -; DNA: TGTGCCTCAAGGCAGGGTGTGAATGAGCAGTTCTTC; CDR3: CASRQGVNEQFF
V: TRBV6-1; J: TRBJ1-5; D: -; size: few; DNA: TGTGCCAGCAAGGAGGCACAAAAGCAGCCCCAGCATTTT; CDR3: CASKEAQKQPQHF
V: TRBV27; J: TRBJ2-7; D: TRBD2; size: few; DNA: TGTGCCAGCAGTTTCGGTAGCGGGAGCTCCTACGAGCAGTACTTC; CDR3: CASSFGSGSSYEQYF
V: TRBV7-9; J: TRBJ2-3; D: TRBD2; size: -; DNA: TGTGCCAGCAGCTTACGCCTTTTGGTCGCGGGAGTGACAGATACGCAGTATTTT; CDR3: CASSLRLLVAGVTDTQYF
V: TRBV7-2; J: TRBJ2-7; D: -; size: -; DNA: TGTGCCAGCAGCAGTACACCCTACGAGCAGTACTTC; CDR3: CASSSTPYEQYF
V: TRBV2; J: TRBJ2-3; D: TRBD2; size: -; DNA: TGTGCCAGCAGTGCGGTGGGAGGGAGCACAGATACGCAGTATTTT; CDR3: CASSAVGGSTDTQYF
V: TRBV6-5; J: TRBJ2-5; D: -; size: -; DNA: TGTGCCAGCAGTTACATGCGTCAAGAGACCCAGTACTTC; CDR3: CASSYMRQETQYF
V: TRBV29-1; J: TRBJ2-7; D: -; size: -; DNA: TGCAGCGTTGAGAGCGACCGATCCTACGAGCAGTACTTC; CDR3: CSVESDRSYEQYF
V: TRBV19; J: TRBJ1-2; D: -; size: -; DNA: TGTGCCAGCAGTGACAGCCTCTATGGCTACACCTTC; CDR3: CASSDSLYGYTF
V: TRBV19; J: TRBJ1-5; D: -; size: -; DNA: TGTGCCAGTAACAGGCCGAATCAGCCCCAGCATTTT; CDR3: CASNRPNQPQHF
V: TRBV7-3; J: TRBJ2-7; D: -; size: -; DNA: TGTGCCAGCAGCCCGCAACCGATGGGCCTGAGCGAGCAGTACTTC; CDR3: CASSPQPMGLSEQYF
V: TRBV7-9; J: TRBJ2-4; D: TRBD1; size: -; DNA: TGTGCCAGCAGCGCGACAGGGGGCGGAAACATTCAGTACTTC; CDR3: CASSATGGGNIQYF
V: TRBV14; J: TRBJ2-7; D: TRBD1; size: -; DNA: TGTGCCAGCAGCATGCGGACAGGGGAGGGCGAGCAGTACTTC; CDR3: CASSMRTGEGEQYF
V: TRBV7-9; J: TRBJ2-5; D: -; size: few; DNA: TGTTCCAGCAGCCCATTATTCCCAGCGCCAGAGACCCAGTACTTC; CDR3: CSSSPLFPAPETQYF
V: TRBV27; J: TRBJ2-7; D: TRBD2; size: -; DNA: TGTGCCAGCAGTAAACTAGCGGGCCTACCCTACGAGCAGTACTTC; CDR3: CASSKLAGLPYEQYF
V: TRBV30; J: TRBJ1-1; D: TRBD1; size: -; DNA: TGTGCCTGGAGGCAGACAGGGGGCACTGAAGCTTTCTTT; CDR3: CAWRQTGGTEAFF
V: TRBV2; J: TRBJ2-2; D: -; size: -; DNA: TGTGCCAGCAGTGCCGCCGGGGAGCTGTTTTTT; CDR3: CASSAAGELFF